These 20 T cell receptor beta chains came from one sample sequenced in a study of T cells in Graves' hyperthyroidism and ophthalmopathy (dated by TCRdb to between 2017 and 2020). To prepare the library, multiplex PCR was applied. TCRdb records Illumina HiSeq 2000 as the sequencer. TCR beta CDR3 regions were amplified from RNA transcripts. The TCR CDR3 was subjected to a first round of RT-PCR using the HTBI primer set and the Qiagen OneStep RT-PCR kit. In TCRdb, the public reads were trimmed at Q25 with fastp and aligned with MiXCR, with productive beta chains retained. Identical CDR3 proteins give one entry, which carries the most common genes and DNA. This sample has 600,000 or so distinct CDR3 sequences in its table, and approximately 14% of those were observed once. The ten largest make up about 7% of the sample. The material sequenced was blood. The receptors originated from a woman younger than 30 with Graves' ophthalmopathy.

The sample holds many counts of this clonotype. The CDR3 protein is CASSYYWLEGGELFF. The CDR3 nucleotides are TGTGCCAGCAGTTACTACTGGCTTGAGGGCGGGGAGCTGTTTTTT. The rearrangement links TRBV6-2 or TRBV6-3 to TRBJ2-2; the D gene is possibly TRBD2 (5 bases). Trimming stripped 1 base from V and 7 bases from J, with 13 bases between. This CDR3 is built from 15 residues. Germline CDR1 MNHEY, CDR2 SVGEGT.

In this sample, this clonotype turned up many times. The chain joins TRBV6-2 or TRBV6-3 to TRBJ1-1; a weak D match, TRBD1 (6 bases). Germline V CDR1 and CDR2: MNHEY, SVGEGT. CDR3 length equals 16 residues. Trimming removed 0 bases at V and 0 bases at J, with 11 bases between. The CDR3 here is CASSYSKQGLNTEAFF. The CDR3 nucleotides read TGTGCCAGCAGTTACTCGAAGCAGGGGCTGAACACTGAAGCTTTCTTT.

This clonotype was detected many times. The chain has TRBV6-6 and TRBJ2-2, with 8 bases lining up with TRBD1. The V gene end was trimmed by 2 bases and the J gene end by 4 bases; junction bases not matched to a gene: 6. The germline V gene encodes CDR1 MNHNY and CDR2 SVGAGI (reference sequence). The CDR3 loop spans 16 amino acids. Here the CDR3 DNA reads TGTGCCAGCAGTTACGCCAGGACAGGGTCCACCGGGGAGCTGTTTTTT. Translating it yields CASSYARTGSTGELFF.

In this sample, this clonotype turned up a few times. The chain couples TRBV28 to TRBJ2-7; D may match TRBD1 or TRBD2 (5 bases each). Germline V gene data show CDR1 as MDHEN and CDR2 as SYDVKM. This CDR3 has 15 residues. Trimming removed 7 bases from V and 0 bases from J, with 16 bases in between. CDR3 in amino acids: CASTPPGDPSYEQYF. The CDR3 DNA reads TGTGCCAGCACTCCACCCGGGGACCCCTCCTACGAGCAGTACTTC.

There are many counts of this clonotype. The V gene is TRBV7-3, the J gene TRBJ1-2; tentative D call: TRBD1 (6 bases). V lost 5 bases and J lost 5, with 18 bases in between. The germline gives CDR1 SGHTA, CDR2 FQGTGA. The CDR3 is made up of 15 amino acids. CDR3 sequence (DNA): TGTGCCAGCAGCCCAACCAGGGGCAGGGGATATGGCTACACCTTC. It yields the protein CASSPTRGRGYGYTF.

There are many counts of this clonotype. V is TRBV28 and J is TRBJ2-3, with D perhaps TRBD1 (6 bases). Trimming stripped 4 bases from V and 6 bases from J, with 11 bases between. Germline V gene lookup returns CDR1 MDHEN and CDR2 SYDVKM. The CDR3 sequence is 13 residues long. CDR3 amino acids: CASSSGATDTQYF. DNA for the CDR3: TGTGCCAGCAGTTCAGGGGCCACGGATACGCAGTATTTT.

This clonotype appeared a few times. The chain employs TRBV9 and TRBJ2-5; 12 bases match TRBD2. J lost 7 bases, V lost 4 bases, and 17 bases had no gene match. The CDR3 consists of 18 residues. Looked up from germline, CDR1 is SGDLS and CDR2 is YYNGEE. The CDR3 loop is CASSPAGTSGSRVGTQYF. In DNA form, the CDR3 reads TGTGCCAGCAGCCCGGCCGGGACTAGCGGGTCTCGGGTGGGGACCCAGTACTTC.

This clonotype has a handful of counts. The chain has TRBV30 and TRBJ2-5; unclear D gene. The CDR3 loop spans 11 amino acids. In germline, CDR1 is GTSNPN, CDR2 SVGIG (reference sequence). V was pared by 5 bases and J by 3 bases, with 7 bases between. The CDR3 reads CAWFWEETQYF. The CDR3 nucleotides read TGTGCCTGGTTTTGGGAAGAGACCCAGTACTTC.

V usage is TRBV4-3 and J usage is TRBJ1-4; TRBD1 matches 7 bases. After removal of 4 bases from V and 7 bases from J, the junction contained 12 bases not matched to a gene. The CDR3 has 16 residues. In germline, CDR1 is LGHNA, CDR2 YSLEER. CDR3 DNA: TGCGCCAGCAGCCGTGGACAGGCCTTCGATACTGAAAAACTGTTTTTT. Protein sequence: CASSRGQAFDTEKLFF.

V gene TRBV7-8 combines with J gene TRBJ2-1; 8 nucleotides line up with TRBD1. CDR1 is SGHVS, CDR2 FQNEAQ, per germline. J lost 15 bases, V lost 5 bases, and 9 bases had no gene match. This CDR3 is 12 amino acids long. In DNA, the CDR3 is TGTGCCAGCAGCGCCGCCGGGACAGGTCCGTTCTTC. It specifies CASSAAGTGPFF. Full variable domain (remainder filled in from reference TRBV7-8 and TRBJ2-1): GAGVSQSPRYKVAKRGQDVALRCDPISGHVSLFWYQQALGQGPEFLTYFQNEAQLDKSGLPSDRFFAERPEGSVSTLKIQRTQQEDSAVYLCASSAAGTGPFFGPGTRLTVL.

This clonotype was observed many times. This chain uses TRBV6-2 or TRBV6-3 with TRBJ2-2; either TRBD1 or TRBD2 may fit D (5 bases each). The germline gives CDR1 MNHEY, CDR2 SVGEGT. The CDR3 runs to 16 residues. V was pared by 2 bases and J by 4 bases, with 14 bases between. This CDR3 reads CASSYGDQRSTGELFF. The CDR3 DNA is TGTGCCAGCAGTTACGGGGACCAGCGAAGCACCGGGGAGCTGTTTTTT.

This clonotype was recorded a few times. The chain has TRBV7-9 and TRBJ1-5; perhaps TRBD1 as D (5 bases). Germline CDR1 reads SEHNR; CDR2 reads FQNEAQ (reference sequence). The V end lost 5 bases, the J end lost 2 bases, and 13 bases lay between the germline ends. The CDR3 runs 15 residues. Here the CDR3 reads CASSTEGVGNQPQHF. CDR3 coding DNA: TGTGCCAGCAGCACGGAAGGGGTGGGCAATCAGCCCCAGCATTTT.

This chain connects TRBV20-1 to TRBJ2-3; 9 bases are shared with TRBD2. The ends lost 6 bases at V and 4 bases at J; junction bases unmatched: 11. The CDR3 covers 15 residues. Germline CDR1 DFQATT, CDR2 SNEGSKA (reference sequence). CDR3 in DNA: TGCAGTGCGCCGTTGGGTAGCGGGAGATCAGATACGCAGTATTTT. Protein product: CSAPLGSGRSDTQYF.

This sequence joins TRBV7-3 and TRBJ2-3, with D possibly TRBD2 on 5 matching bases. The CDR3 has 15 residues. Germline V lookup: CDR1 SGHTA, CDR2 FQGTGA. The V and J ends lost 6 bases and 4 bases respectively, with 17 bases between them. In DNA, the CDR3 is TGTGCCAGCAGACCATGGACCAAGGGAGCAGATACGCAGTATTTT. It yields the protein CASRPWTKGADTQYF.

Comment on this clonotype: A read error may produce the germline difference seen at one junction end. CDR3 bases: TGTGCCACCAGCAGCGAGTTGGGGACAGGGACAGGTACGCAGTATTTT. It specifies CATSSELGTGTGTQYF. The J gene is TRBJ2-3, the V gene TRBV15, with 9 bases identical to TRBD1. CDR1 is LNHNV, CDR2 YYDKDF, per germline (reference sequence). The CDR3 is 16 residues long.

There are a few counts of this clonotype. The V call is TRBV29-1, the J call TRBJ1-5, with D possibly being TRBD1 (6 bases). V was pared by 7 bases and J by 7 bases, with 14 bases between. Germline V lookup: CDR1 SQVTM, CDR2 ANQGSEA. CDR3 length: 12 residues. CDR3 region: CSARGVRQPQHF. CDR3 sequence (DNA): TGCAGCGCTAGGGGGGTCCGGCAGCCCCAGCATTTT.

The table lists this clonotype with a few counts. The chain joins TRBV4-3 to TRBJ2-1, with a possible D match to TRBD1 (5 bases). V lost 0 bases and J 4 bases, leaving 13 bases between the germline ends. Germline V CDR1 and CDR2: LGHNA, YSLEER. The CDR3 covers 16 residues. The DNA of the CDR3 is TGCGCCAGCAGCCAAGATTGGGGCACTACTTACAATGAGCAGTTCTTC. Its protein is CASSQDWGTTYNEQFF.

This clonotype was counted only a few times. The V call is TRBV5-6, the J call TRBJ2-3; D is uncertain. The V and J ends lost 2 bases and 9 bases respectively, with 10 bases between them. There are 12 residues in the CDR3. CDR1 is SGHDT, CDR2 YYEEEE, per germline. DNA of the CDR3: TGTGCCAGCAGCTTAACAGAGGTGACGCAGTATTTT. Its protein product is CASSLTEVTQYF.

This clonotype was seen a handful of times. The chain uses TRBV4-2 and TRBJ1-1; perhaps TRBD1 as D (5 bases). The CDR3 loop spans 16 amino acids. Germline V lookup: CDR1 LGHNA, CDR2 YNFKEQ. Trimming shortened V by 0 bases and J by 1 base, and 12 bases separated the two germline ends. In DNA, the CDR3 is TGTGCCAGCAGCCAAGATCAACGGGGCGGGAACACTGAAGCTTTCTTT. Its translation is CASSQDQRGGNTEAFF.

In this sample, this clonotype turned up many times. The chain has TRBV27 and TRBJ2-7, with a weak D call TRBD1 (6 bases). This CDR3 region has 18 residues. V was shortened by 2 bases and J by 5 bases, with 25 bases between the two germline ends. Germline CDR1 is MNHEY and CDR2 is SMNVEV (reference sequence). CDR3 region: CASSLSLAFQGISNEQYF. DNA for the CDR3: TGTGCCAGCAGTTTAAGTTTAGCCTTCCAGGGGATTAGCAACGAGCAGTACTTC.